This T cell receptor (beta chain) was retrieved from a study of cytomegalovirus exposure and HLA in healthy donors. Germline V gene sequence: CDR1 DFQATT, CDR2 SNEGSKA (reference sequence). This CDR3 spans 11 amino acids. Study-wide findings and caveats: Common viral pathogens seemed, in a later analysis, to connect with several of the most significant clusters. Cytomegalovirus-associated TCR beta chains were listed, numbering around 150.

The PCR used 60 Vbeta and 13 Jbeta primers. In the original analysis: Among the unique TCR beta chains that a later analysis counted, 70 million to 85 million in all, 10 million to 11 million were shared. Here immunoSEQ multiplex PCR was the method, and the copy in TCRdb shows in-frame clones only, minus some. V and J calls plus clone size are reproduced from that table; the DNA served to infer D and trimming. The sample consists of about 190,000 clones, roughly 80% of them appearing once. A remark on this clone: No antigen is known for it.

The sample was PBMCs. This sequence joins TRBV20-1 and TRBJ2-7, with TRBD1 as a possible D gene (5 bases). This receptor was identified in a woman aged 25 to 39 in good health and CMV-seropositive. In nucleotides, the CDR3 is TGCAGCTCCTATAGGGGCAACGAGCAGTACTTC. Amino acids: CSSYRGNEQYF.